The T cell receptor beta chain described here comes from a study of cytomegalovirus exposure and HLA in healthy donors. Study-level background: As released early, the data held 70 million to 95 million unique TCRs from HLA-typed donors.

Study-wide findings and caveats: In a later analysis, TCR beta V- and J-gene trimming was associated with a missense DCLRE1C variant. About 87% or about 30% of the time was how often most TCR beta V segments were productive, according to an earlier analysis.

Germline V gene sequence: CDR1 LGHNA, CDR2 YSLEER. V lost 3 bases and J lost 2; bases outside the gene matches: 6. There are 17 residues in the CDR3. PCR used 60 Vbeta primers and 13 Jbeta primers. As handled by the study authors: Roughly 10 million shared chains were among around 78 million unique TCR beta chains counted in a later analysis. TCRdb's copy holds only in-frame clones and misses some; the assay was immunoSEQ multiplex PCR. V and J calls and clone size are copied from that table; D and trimming were computed from the DNA. The sample lists 150,000 to 200,000 clones; approximately 80% were seen once. Notes on this clone: What it binds is unknown.

This sequence originates from a woman between 50 and 59 years old in good health and CMV-seronegative. What was sequenced was PBMCs. This chain connects TRBV4-3 to TRBJ2-6; 8 positions match TRBD1. As DNA, the CDR3 is TGCGCCAGCAGCCATGAACAGACAGGGGCTGGGGCCAACGTCCTGACTTTC. It codes for CASSHEQTGAGANVLTF.